The 27 T cell receptor beta chains reported below all come from one sample, sequenced in a study of blood T cell repertoires in COVID-19. Data came from immunoSEQ multiplex PCR; TCRdb stores just in-frame clones and leaves some out. The sample carries 40,000 to 45,000 clones, approximately 90% recorded once. The sample taken for sequencing was peripheral blood. Source of these receptors: a human donor in a cohort sampled during active COVID-19.

V gene TRBV19 combines with J gene TRBJ2-3; D gene uncertain. The CDR3 contains 13 residues. Trimming removed 10 bases from V and 3 bases from J, with 14 bases in between. Germline V CDR1 and CDR2: LNHDA, SQIVND (reference sequence). The CDR3 DNA sequence: TGTGCCACCATGGCTCATGTGACAGATACGCAGTATTTT. It codes for CATMAHVTDTQYF.

The chain recombines TRBV5-6 with TRBJ1-6; TRBD1 matches at 7 bases. Germline V lookup: CDR1 SGHDT, CDR2 YYEEEE. V lost 4 bases, J lost 5 bases, and 3 bases stayed unmatched. The CDR3 is 14 amino acids. CDR3 sequence: CASSRGQNNSPLHF. CDR3 nucleotide sequence: TGTGCCAGCAGCCGGGGACAGAATAATTCACCCCTCCACTTT.

The chain uses TRBV11-3 and TRBJ2-3, with TRBD2 identical over 13 bases. V dropped 5 bases and J dropped 2; count of bases not matched to a gene: 4. The CDR3 sequence is 16 residues long. Germline CDR1 and CDR2: SGHNT and YENEEA. The CDR3 DNA follows: TGTGCCAGCAGCCGTGGACTAGCGGGAGTCACAGATACGCAGTATTTT. This encodes CASSRGLAGVTDTQYF.

This clone showed up just a few times. The CDR3 here is CASGRGIYYNEQFF. For the CDR3, the DNA is TGTGCCAGCGGGCGGGGGATTTACTACAATGAGCAGTTCTTC. This chain links TRBV2 with TRBJ2-1, with 7 bases aligning to TRBD2. The germline gives CDR1 SNHLY, CDR2 FYNNEI. The CDR3 length is 14 residues. V lost 8 bases to trimming and J lost 3 bases; unmatched junction nucleotides: 7.

The V call is TRBV5-4, the J call TRBJ2-3; D is uncertain. Germline V gives CDR1 SGHNT, CDR2 YYREEE (reference sequence). V lost 1 base and J 4 bases, leaving 10 bases between the germline ends. The CDR3 spans 14 residues. This CDR3 is CASSLPGRADTQYF. The CDR3 DNA follows: TGTGCCAGCAGCTTGCCCGGCCGGGCAGATACGCAGTATTTT.

The CDR3 DNA is TGCGCCAGCAGTGAGAAGAGGGGGCACACTGAAGCTTTCTTT. It yields the protein CASSEKRGHTEAFF. The chain couples TRBV10-1 to TRBJ1-1; 7 nucleotides align to TRBD1. J gave up 3 bases and V 2 bases, and 3 bases lay outside the gene matches. Looked up from germline, CDR1 is WNHNN and CDR2 is SYGVQD (reference sequence). The CDR3 has 14 residues.

This clone was recorded once. The rearrangement links TRBV25-1 to TRBJ2-5; 8 nucleotides agree with TRBD1. This CDR3 region has 14 residues. Unmatched junction bases numbered 5, after V lost 4 bases and J lost 4 bases. Per germline, CDR1 MGHDK and CDR2 SYGVNS. CDR3 nucleotides: TGTGCCAGCAGTGTCTTGACAGGGGTAGAGACCCAGTACTTC. It specifies CASSVLTGVETQYF.

This clone was found once. The J gene is TRBJ1-6, the V gene TRBV19; 7 bases are shared with TRBD1. The V gene end was trimmed by 5 bases and the J gene end by 5 bases; junction bases not matched to a gene: 6. This CDR3 has 15 amino acids. From germline, CDR1 is LNHDA and CDR2 SQIVND (reference sequence). CDR3 coding DNA: TGTGCCAGTAGTTCCGGACAGGTTAATAATTCACCCCTCCACTTT. Its protein is CASSSGQVNNSPLHF.

The J gene is TRBJ2-1, the V gene TRBV7-9; 7 bases map to TRBD2. Germline V gene sequence: CDR1 SEHNR, CDR2 FQNEAQ (reference sequence). The junction had 1 base not matched to a gene; V was cut back by 1 base and J by 1 base. The CDR3 is made up of 15 amino acids. The CDR3: CASSLDSGSYNEQFF. The CDR3 DNA reads TGTGCCAGCAGCTTAGATAGCGGGTCCTACAATGAGCAGTTCTTC.

The chain has TRBV5-4 and TRBJ2-4, with D perhaps TRBD1 (7 bases). Germline CDR1 is SGHNT and CDR2 is YYREEE (reference sequence). Trimming cost V 4 bases and J 13 bases, with 21 bases left between them. CDR3 length equals 14 residues. CDR3 sequence (DNA): TGTGCCAGCAGCCCGCGGGACAGCCTTACTAGACAGTACTTC. Translating gives CASSPRDSLTRQYF.

This chain joins TRBV10-3 and TRBJ1-5, with D tentatively TRBD1 (5 bases). The CDR3 runs 13 residues. V lost 3 bases and J 4 bases, leaving 7 bases between the germline ends. The V gene's germline CDR1 is ENHRY and CDR2 SYGVKD. The CDR3 DNA reads TGTGCCATCAGTGATCAGGGTAATCAGCCCCAGCATTTT. This sequence encodes CAISDQGNQPQHF.

This clone was detected only once. The V and J genes are TRBV28 and TRBJ2-2, with 14 positions matching TRBD2. Germline V gives CDR1 MDHEN, CDR2 SYDVKM. This CDR3 has 21 residues. The V and J ends lost 6 bases and 7 bases, in that order; junction bases with no gene match: 22. DNA of the CDR3: TGTGCCAGCAGGAGATCGGAGGTGGGTGAGACTAGCGGGAGGGCCTTCGGGGAGCTGTTTTTT. Residues: CASRRSEVGETSGRAFGELFF. The variable domain in full, completed from reference TRBV28 and TRBJ2-2, reads DVKVTQSSRYLVKRTGEKVFLECVQDMDHENMFWYRQDPGLGLRLIYFSYDVKMKEKGDIPEGYSVSREKKERFSLILESASTNQTSMYLCASRRSEVGETSGRAFGELFFGEGSRLTVL.

The chain recombines TRBV19 with TRBJ2-1; 7 bases match TRBD1. CDR3 length: 13 amino acids. CDR1 and CDR2 from the germline V gene are LNHDA and SQIVND (reference sequence). V lost 5 bases to trimming and J lost 4 bases; unmatched junction nucleotides: 2. The CDR3 bases are TGTGCCAGTAGTGGGACAGATTACAATGAGCAGTTCTTC. Translating gives CASSGTDYNEQFF.

The J gene is TRBJ2-6, the V gene TRBV5-4; D possibly corresponds to TRBD2 (5 bases). This CDR3 is built from 14 residues. The V end was cut by 4 bases, the J end by 9 bases, with 14 bases between. Germline CDR1 and CDR2: SGHNT and YYREEE (reference sequence). CDR3 protein: CASSVGVNLNVLTF. CDR3 sequence (DNA): TGTGCCAGCAGCGTCGGGGTCAACCTCAACGTCCTGACTTTC.

This chain links TRBV12-5 with TRBJ2-3, with 8 positions matching TRBD1. The germline V gene encodes CDR1 LGHNT and CDR2 FRNRAP. CDR3 length: 16 residues. The trim removed 6 bases at V and 6 bases at J, leaving 14 bases unmatched. The CDR3 region is CASGQTPGQAPDTQYF. CDR3 DNA: TGTGCTAGTGGCCAAACTCCGGGACAGGCCCCGGATACGCAGTATTTT.

This chain uses TRBV7-9 with TRBJ1-1; 9 bases align to TRBD1. J was trimmed by 0 bases and V by 5 bases; bases with no gene match: 16. Per the germline V gene, CDR1 is SEHNR and CDR2 is FQNEAQ (reference sequence). This CDR3 is 19 amino acids long. The CDR3 protein is CASSLSPWKQGALNTEAFF. The CDR3, as DNA: TGTGCCAGCAGCCTCTCCCCCTGGAAACAGGGGGCCCTGAACACTGAAGCTTTCTTT.

The chain combines TRBV15 with TRBJ1-2; 7 bases fit TRBD1. Trimming cost V 3 bases and J 7 bases; bases outside gene matches: 11. Germline V CDR1 and CDR2: LNHNV, YYDKDF (reference sequence). The CDR3 has 15 residues. The CDR3 region has the DNA TGTGCCACCAGCAGGGCGACAACAGGGGTCGGTGGCTACACCTTC. It encodes CATSRATTGVGGYTF.

J is TRBJ2-1 and V is TRBV18; TRBD1 matches 7 bases. The V and J ends lost 4 bases and 2 bases, in that order; junction bases with no gene match: 5. Germline CDR1 and CDR2: KGHSH and LQKENI. CDR3 length: 15 amino acids. CDR3 bases: TGTGCCAGCTCACAACAGGGGAACGCCTACAATGAGCAGTTCTTC. As protein: CASSQQGNAYNEQFF.

The chain joins TRBV10-2 to TRBJ2-7, with 7 nucleotides matching TRBD1. The CDR3 has 15 residues. From germline, CDR1 is WSHSY and CDR2 SAAADI. V was clipped by 6 bases and J by 3 bases; unmatched bases: 11. The CDR3 coding sequence is TGCGCCAGCAGGGTGACGCCGGGACAGCTCTACGAGCAGTACTTC. This translates into CASRVTPGQLYEQYF.

This rearrangement joins TRBV4-2 to TRBJ2-5; 11 bases map to TRBD2. Unmatched junction bases numbered 24, after V lost 1 base and J lost 5 bases. CDR3 length equals 22 residues. In germline, CDR1 is LGHNA, CDR2 YNFKEQ. The CDR3 nucleotides are TGTGCCAGCAGCCAAGGACTGGTTAGCCGGAGACTAGCGGGACGGATGGGGGAGACCCAGTACTTC. Residues: CASSQGLVSRRLAGRMGETQYF.

The gene calls are TRBV5-1 and TRBJ2-2, with D maybe TRBD1 (6 bases). Per the germline V gene, CDR1 is SGHRS and CDR2 is YFSETQ. CDR3 size: 14 residues. Trimming took off 1 base at V and 4 bases at J, with 8 bases between the two ends. The CDR3 loop is CASSLYRATGELFF. CDR3 bases: TGCGCCAGCAGCTTGTACAGGGCCACCGGGGAGCTGTTTTTT. The full variable domain, completed using reference TRBV5-1 and TRBJ2-2, is KAGVTQTPRYLIKTRGQQVTLSCSPISGHRSVSWYQQTPGQGLQFLFEYFSETQRNKGNFPGRFSGRQFSNSRSEMNVSTLELGDSALYLCASSLYRATGELFFGEGSRLTVL.

The chain combines TRBV7-2 with TRBJ2-2, with 7 bases identical to TRBD1. The CDR3 spans 16 residues. CDR1 is SGHTA, CDR2 FQGNSA, per germline. With V trimmed by 2 bases and J by 4 bases, 7 bases remained unmatched. In nucleotides, the CDR3 is TGTGCCAGCAGCTTACGACAGGGCGTGAGCACCGGGGAGCTGTTTTTT. Translation gives CASSLRQGVSTGELFF.

V and J are TRBV4-1 and TRBJ1-1; 9 bases are a match to TRBD1. Germline assignment: CDR1 MGHRA and CDR2 YSYEKL. The CDR3 loop spans 14 amino acids. J lost 7 bases, V lost 6 bases, and 9 bases had no gene match. The CDR3 spells CASRGGTGWGEAFF. As DNA, the CDR3 is TGCGCCAGCAGGGGCGGGACAGGGTGGGGTGAAGCTTTCTTT.

V and J are TRBV27 and TRBJ2-3, with a weak D call TRBD2 (5 bases). The CDR3 consists of 14 residues. The germline gives CDR1 MNHEY, CDR2 SMNVEV (reference sequence). V gave up 6 bases and J gave up 4 bases, with 14 bases separating them. The CDR3: CASRHPSSADTQYF. The CDR3, as DNA: TGTGCCAGCAGGCACCCGAGTAGCGCAGATACGCAGTATTTT.

This sequence joins TRBV12-3 or TRBV12-4 and TRBJ2-7, with unresolved D. The CDR3 loop spans 13 amino acids. V lost 2 bases to trimming and J lost 3 bases, with 8 bases between them. The CDR3, as DNA: TGTGCCAGCAGTTTACAGGCCAGCTACGAGCAGTACTTC. Its protein is CASSLQASYEQYF.

V is TRBV7-9 and J is TRBJ2-1; tentatively, D is TRBD2 (5 bases). The CDR3 length is 15 residues. V shed 5 bases and J shed 3 bases, with 14 bases lying between them. From germline, CDR1 is SEHNR and CDR2 FQNEAQ (reference sequence). CDR3 DNA sequence: TGTGCCAGCAGCCCCCCGAGCGGTCTCTACAATGAGCAGTTCTTC. Residues: CASSPPSGLYNEQFF. Supplemented by reference TRBV7-9 and TRBJ2-1, the full variable domain reads DTGVSQNPRHKITKRGQNVTFRCDPISEHNRLYWYRQTLGQGPEFLTYFQNEAQLEKSRLLSDRFSAERPKGSFSTLEIQRTEQGDSAMYLCASSPPSGLYNEQFFGPGTRLTVL.

The chain employs TRBV24-1 and TRBJ2-5, with D maybe TRBD1 (6 bases). The germline V gene has CDR1 KGHDR and CDR2 SFDVKD. Trimming shortened V by 3 bases and J by 5 bases, and 6 bases separated the two germline ends. This CDR3 spans 12 amino acids. The CDR3 reads CATSDRGETQYF. The DNA for the CDR3 is TGTGCCACCAGTGATAGGGGGGAGACCCAGTACTTC.